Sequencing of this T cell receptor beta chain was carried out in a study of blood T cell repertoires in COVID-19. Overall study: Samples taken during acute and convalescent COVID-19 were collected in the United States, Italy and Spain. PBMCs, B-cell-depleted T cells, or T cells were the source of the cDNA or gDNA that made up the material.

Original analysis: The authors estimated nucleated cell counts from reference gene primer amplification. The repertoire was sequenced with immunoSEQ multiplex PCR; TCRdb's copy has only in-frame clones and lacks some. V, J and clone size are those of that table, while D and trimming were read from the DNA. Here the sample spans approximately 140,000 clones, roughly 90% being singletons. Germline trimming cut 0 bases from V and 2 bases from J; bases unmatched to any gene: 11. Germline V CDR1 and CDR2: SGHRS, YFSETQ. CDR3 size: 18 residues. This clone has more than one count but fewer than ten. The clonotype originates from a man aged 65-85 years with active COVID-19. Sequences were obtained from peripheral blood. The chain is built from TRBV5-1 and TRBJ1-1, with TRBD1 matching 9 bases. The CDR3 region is CASSLVYGTGYPNTEAFF. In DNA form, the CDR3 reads TGCGCCAGCAGCTTGGTATATGGGACAGGGTACCCTAACACTGAAGCTTTCTTT.